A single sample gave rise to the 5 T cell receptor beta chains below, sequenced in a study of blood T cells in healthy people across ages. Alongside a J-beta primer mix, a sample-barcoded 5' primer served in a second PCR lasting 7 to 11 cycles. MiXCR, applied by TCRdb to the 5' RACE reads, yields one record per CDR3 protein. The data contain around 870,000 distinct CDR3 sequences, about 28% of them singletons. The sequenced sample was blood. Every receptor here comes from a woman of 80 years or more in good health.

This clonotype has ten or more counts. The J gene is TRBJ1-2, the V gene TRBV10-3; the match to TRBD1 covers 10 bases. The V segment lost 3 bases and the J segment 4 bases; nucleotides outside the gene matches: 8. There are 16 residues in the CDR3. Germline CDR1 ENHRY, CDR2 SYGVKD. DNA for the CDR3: TGTGCCATCAGTGAAACCGACAGGGGGCCAACCTATGGCTACACCTTC. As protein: CAISETDRGPTYGYTF.

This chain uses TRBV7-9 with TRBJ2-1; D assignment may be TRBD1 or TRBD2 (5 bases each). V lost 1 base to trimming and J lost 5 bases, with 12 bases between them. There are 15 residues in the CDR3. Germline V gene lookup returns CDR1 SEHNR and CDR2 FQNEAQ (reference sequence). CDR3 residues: CASSLGDGDHNEQFF. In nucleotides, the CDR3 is TGTGCCAGCAGCTTAGGAGATGGGGACCACAATGAGCAGTTCTTC.

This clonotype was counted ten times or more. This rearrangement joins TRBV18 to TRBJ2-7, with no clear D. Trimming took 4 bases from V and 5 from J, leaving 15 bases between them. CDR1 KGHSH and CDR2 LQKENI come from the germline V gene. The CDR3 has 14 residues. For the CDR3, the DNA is TGTGCCAGCTCACTTGGACGGGCTCCTAACGAGCAGTACTTC. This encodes CASSLGRAPNEQYF. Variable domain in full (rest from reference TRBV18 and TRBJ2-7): NAGVMQNPRHLVRRRGQEARLRCSPMKGHSHVYWYRQLPEEGLKFMVYLQKENIIDESGMPKERFSAEFPKEGPSILRIQQVVRGDSAAYFCASSLGRAPNEQYFGPGTRLTVT.

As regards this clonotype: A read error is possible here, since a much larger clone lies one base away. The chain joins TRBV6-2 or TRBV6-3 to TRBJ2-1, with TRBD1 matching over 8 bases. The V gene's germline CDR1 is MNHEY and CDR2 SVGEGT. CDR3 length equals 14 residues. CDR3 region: CASRAGGSYNKQFF. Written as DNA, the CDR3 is TGTGCCAGCCGGGCAGGGGGCTCCTACAATAAGCAGTTCTTC.

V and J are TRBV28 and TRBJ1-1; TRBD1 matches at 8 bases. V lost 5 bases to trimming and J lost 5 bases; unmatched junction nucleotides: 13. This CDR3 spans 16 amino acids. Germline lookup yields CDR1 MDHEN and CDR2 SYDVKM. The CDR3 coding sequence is TGTGCCAGCAGTCCCTACCGGACAGGGTTTCGAACTGAAGCTTTCTTT. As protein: CASSPYRTGFRTEAFF.